This T cell receptor (beta chain) emerged from a study of shared clonotypes between healthy human individuals. With respect to this clone: What it binds is not known.

Produced via immunoSEQ multiplex PCR; TCRdb's table is partial and in-frame only. The data contain approximately 350,000 clones, 96% of them singletons. Trimming removed 6 bases from V and 1 base from J; junction bases left unmatched: 6. This CDR3 has 15 amino acids. Germline values: CDR1 MNHEY, CDR2 SVGAGI. Study-level points and caveats: Collection of samples was limited to blood; tissue repertoires likely differ.

Donation came from healthy HIV-negative adults that had no recent acute infections or vaccinations. The clonotype was recovered from a man aged 30-40 years in good health. V gene TRBV6-5 combines with J gene TRBJ1-3; 7 bases map to TRBD1. Sequences were obtained from memory CD8+ T cells sorted from blood. Regarding subset: CD45RO+ cells pooled with CCR7-negative TemRA cells. CDR3: CASSSDRASGNTIYF. For the CDR3, the DNA is TGTGCCAGCAGCTCCGACAGGGCGTCTGGAAACACCATATATTTT.